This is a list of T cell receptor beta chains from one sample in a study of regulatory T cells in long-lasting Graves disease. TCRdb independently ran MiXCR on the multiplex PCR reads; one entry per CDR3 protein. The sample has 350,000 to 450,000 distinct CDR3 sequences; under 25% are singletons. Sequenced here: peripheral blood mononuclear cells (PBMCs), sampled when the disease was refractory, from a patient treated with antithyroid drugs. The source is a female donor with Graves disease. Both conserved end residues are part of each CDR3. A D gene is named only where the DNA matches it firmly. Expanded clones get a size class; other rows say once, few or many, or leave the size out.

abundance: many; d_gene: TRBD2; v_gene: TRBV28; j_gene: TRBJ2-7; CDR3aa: CASSLGLAGLPEQYF; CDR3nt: TGTGCCAGCAGCTTAGGACTAGCGGGATTACCCGAGCAGTACTTC
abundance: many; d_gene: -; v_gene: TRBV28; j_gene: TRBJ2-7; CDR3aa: CASSLTGLAYEQYF; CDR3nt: TGTGCCAGCAGTTTGACGGGGCTCGCCTACGAGCAGTACTTC
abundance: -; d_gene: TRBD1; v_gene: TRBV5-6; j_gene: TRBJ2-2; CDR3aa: CASSLAWDRDLTGELFF; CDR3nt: TGTGCCAGCAGCTTGGCCTGGGACAGGGACCTCACCGGGGAGCTGTTTTTT
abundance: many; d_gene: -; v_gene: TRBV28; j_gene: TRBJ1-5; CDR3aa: CASSNSNQPQHF; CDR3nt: TGTGCCAGCAGTAATAGCAATCAGCCCCAGCATTTT
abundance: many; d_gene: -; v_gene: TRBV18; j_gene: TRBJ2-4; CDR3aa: CASSPQGSGIQYF; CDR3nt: TGTGCCAGCTCACCACAGGGTTCAGGCATTCAGTACTTC
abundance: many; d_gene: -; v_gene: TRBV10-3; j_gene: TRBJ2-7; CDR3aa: CAISESIEQYF; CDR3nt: TGTGCCATCAGTGAGTCTATCGAGCAGTACTTC
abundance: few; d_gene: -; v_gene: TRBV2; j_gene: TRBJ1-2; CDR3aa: CASSAYPEGGYTF; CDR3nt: TGTGCCAGCAGTGCGTACCCCGAGGGTGGCTACACCTTC
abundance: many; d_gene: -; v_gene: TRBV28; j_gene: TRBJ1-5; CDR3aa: CASRLGSNQPQHF; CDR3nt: TGTGCCAGCAGGCTCGGTAGCAATCAGCCCCAGCATTTT
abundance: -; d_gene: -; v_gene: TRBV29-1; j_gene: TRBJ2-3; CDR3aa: CSVYWGRTDTQYF; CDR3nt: TGCAGCGTCTATTGGGGTCGCACAGATACGCAGTATTTT
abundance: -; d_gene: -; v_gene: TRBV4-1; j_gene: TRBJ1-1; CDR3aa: CASRLSVNTEAFF; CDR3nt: TGCGCCAGCAGACTATCGGTGAACACTGAAGCTTTCTTT
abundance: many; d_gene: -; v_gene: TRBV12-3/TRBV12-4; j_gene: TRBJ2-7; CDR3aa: CASSFVGNPTYEQYF; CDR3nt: TGTGCCAGCAGTTTCGTGGGGAATCCTACCTACGAGCAGTACTTC
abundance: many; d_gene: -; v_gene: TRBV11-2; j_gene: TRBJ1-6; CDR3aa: CASSRIGSNSPLHF; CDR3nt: TGTGCCAGCAGCCGGATCGGCAGTAATTCACCCCTCCACTTT
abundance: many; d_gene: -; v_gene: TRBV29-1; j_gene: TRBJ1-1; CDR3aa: CSVGGGLANTEAFF; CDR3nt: TGCAGCGTTGGGGGGGGACTGGCGAACACTGAAGCTTTCTTT
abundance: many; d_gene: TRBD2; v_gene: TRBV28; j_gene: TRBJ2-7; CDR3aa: CASQLAGQYEQYF; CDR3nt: TGTGCCAGCCAGCTAGCGGGTCAATACGAGCAGTACTTC
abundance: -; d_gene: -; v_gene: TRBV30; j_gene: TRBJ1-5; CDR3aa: CAWSVTRRDNQPQHF; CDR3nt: TGTGCCTGGAGTGTGACGAGACGGGACAATCAGCCCCAGCATTTT
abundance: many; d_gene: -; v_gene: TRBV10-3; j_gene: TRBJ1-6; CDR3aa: CAISESEGRKSPLHF; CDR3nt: TGTGCCATCAGTGAGTCAGAGGGAAGGAAGTCACCCCTCCACTTT